This T cell receptor beta chain comes out of a study of shared clonotypes between healthy human individuals. CD45RO-negative, CCR7-positively selected cells formed the naive CD8 fraction, excluding terminally differentiated effector memory CD45RA+ cells. The method was immunoSEQ multiplex PCR; TCRdb's version includes in-frame clones alone and lacks a portion of them. The sample gives roughly 2 million clones, roughly 94% of which show up once; about 1.1% is in the top ten. Notes on the study in general: Clonotype sharing among the donors was expected to vary with sequencing depth.

Worth noting for this clone: Its specificity is not known.

The receptor comes from a man in his late teens or twenties in good health. Sequencing was performed on naive CD8+ T cells sorted from blood.

The CDR3 DNA follows: TGTGCCAGCAGTTTATATTCTGGATTTTACGAGCAGTACTTC. It codes for CASSLYSGFYEQYF. The V call is TRBV27, the J call TRBJ2-7, with no clear D. V shed 1 base and J shed 4 bases, with 11 bases lying between them. The germline gives CDR1 MNHEY, CDR2 SMNVEV (reference sequence). This CDR3 contains 14 residues.